This TCR beta chain was sequenced during a study of blood T cell repertoires in COVID-19. Sequenced by immunoSEQ multiplex PCR; TCRdb stores in-frame clones only, minus some. In the table there are a few hundred thousand clones, roughly nine tenths of which are singletons. Germline values: CDR1 SGHTA, CDR2 FQGTGA. The CDR3 sequence is 13 residues long. Trimming shortened V by 5 bases and J by 10 bases, and 12 bases separated the two germline ends. Specimen: peripheral blood. This chain joins TRBV7-3 and TRBJ1-6; no clear D gene. The source is a man between 35 and 55 years old who had recovered from COVID-19. In DNA form, the CDR3 reads TGTGCCAGCAGCCCGTCGTTCGGGTCACCCCTCCACTTT. It translates to CASSPSFGSPLHF.